The 15 T cell receptor beta chains below come from one sample, sequenced in a study of PD-L1 blockade in urothelial cancer. The repertoire was sequenced with immunoSEQ multiplex PCR; TCRdb's copy has only in-frame clones and lacks some. The sample carries 85,000 to 100,000 clones, approximately 90% recorded once. The starting material was PBMCs, obtained around atezolizumab (anti-PD-L1) treatment. Receptors were obtained from a man between 60 and 75 years old with urothelial cancer.

J is TRBJ1-4 and V is TRBV11-2, with TRBD1 identical over 8 bases. Germline CDR1 reads SGHAT; CDR2 reads FQNNGV. The CDR3 sequence is 16 residues long. The V segment lost 5 bases and the J segment 6 bases; nucleotides outside the gene matches: 11. This CDR3 reads CASSALTQGGDEKLFF. As DNA, the CDR3 is TGTGCCAGCAGCGCTTTGACACAGGGGGGGGATGAAAAACTGTTTTTT.

Note on this clone: The junction shows a germline mismatch at one end, possibly a read error. The rearrangement links TRBV7-9 to TRBJ2-5; 11 bases map to TRBD2. The CDR3 runs to 16 residues. Germline CDR1 and CDR2: SEHNR and FQNEAQ (reference sequence). CDR3 loop: CASSVASGGTQETQYF. The CDR3 nucleotides read TGTGCCAGCAGCGTAGCTAGCGGGGGGACTCAAGAGACCCAGTACTTC.

This clone has only one observation. V gene TRBV5-1 combines with J gene TRBJ2-3, with D perhaps TRBD2 (5 bases). The germline V gene encodes CDR1 SGHRS and CDR2 YFSETQ. V lost 4 bases, J lost 0 bases, and 15 bases lay in between. The CDR3 runs 16 residues. CDR3 region: CASSRGGTTSTDTQYF. CDR3 DNA sequence: TGCGCCAGCAGCCGGGGTGGAACAACTAGCACAGATACGCAGTATTTT.

The rearrangement joins TRBV7-8 to TRBJ2-1; 12 nucleotides align to TRBD2. CDR3 length equals 19 residues. Germline CDR1 and CDR2: SGHVS and FQNEAQ. V gave up 5 bases and J gave up 4 bases; unmatched junction bases: 15. The CDR3 loop is CASSPGASGGGSGYNEQFF. The CDR3 nucleotides are TGTGCCAGCAGCCCCGGAGCTAGCGGGGGGGGGTCGGGATACAATGAGCAGTTCTTC.

This clone was seen a handful of times. The rearrangement joins TRBV7-2 to TRBJ1-5, with D uncertain. The CDR3 extends over 15 amino acids. V dropped 5 bases and J dropped 4 bases, with 15 bases sitting between them. Germline V CDR1 and CDR2: SGHTA, FQGNSA. The CDR3 region is CASSPGGLDNQPQHF. CDR3 DNA: TGTGCCAGCAGCCCTGGCGGGCTCGATAATCAGCCCCAGCATTTT.

The chain has TRBV15 and TRBJ1-2, with a possible D match to TRBD1 (6 bases). This CDR3 contains 14 residues. CDR1 is LNHNV, CDR2 YYDKDF, per germline (reference sequence). Trimming shortened V by 7 bases and J by 7 bases, and 19 bases separated the two germline ends. The chain's CDR3 is CATKISGELGGYTF. CDR3 nucleotides: TGTGCCACCAAAATCTCAGGGGAGTTGGGTGGCTACACCTTC.

This clone was seen only once. The J gene is TRBJ2-7, the V gene TRBV19; 7 nucleotides match TRBD2. Unmatched junction bases numbered 12, after V lost 10 bases and J lost 6 bases. The CDR3 totals 13 residues. The germline V gene encodes CDR1 LNHDA and CDR2 SQIVND (reference sequence). CDR3 DNA: TGTGCCACTAAGGGGCGGGGGAGTCGCGAGCAGTACTTC. Protein product: CATKGRGSREQYF. The whole variable domain, remainder taken from reference TRBV19 and TRBJ2-7, is DGGITQSPKYLFRKEGQNVTLSCEQNLNHDAMYWYRQDPGQGLRLIYYSQIVNDFQKGDIAEGYSVSREKKESFPLTVTSAQKNPTAFYLCATKGRGSREQYFGPGTRLTVT.

The chain couples TRBV28 to TRBJ2-1; 10 nucleotides match TRBD2. CDR1 is MDHEN and CDR2 is SYDVKM in the germline V gene. This CDR3 is built from 15 residues. Trimming cost V 6 bases and J 1 base; bases outside gene matches: 3. This chain's CDR3 is CASREAGGSYNEQFF. CDR3 bases: TGTGCCAGCAGAGAAGCGGGAGGGTCCTACAATGAGCAGTTCTTC.

This clone was counted a few times. The V gene is TRBV6-5, the J gene TRBJ2-2, with 7 bases that match TRBD2. Germline V CDR1 and CDR2: MNHEY, SVGAGI. There are 15 residues in the CDR3. The trim removed 4 bases at V and 2 bases at J, leaving 4 bases unmatched. The CDR3 sequence is CASSSSGANTGELFF. The CDR3, as DNA: TGTGCCAGCAGTTCCAGCGGGGCTAACACCGGGGAGCTGTTTTTT.

The V gene is TRBV14, the J gene TRBJ2-1, with 8 nucleotides matching TRBD1. CDR3 length equals 18 residues. Germline V gives CDR1 SGHDN, CDR2 FVKESK. Losses at the gene ends were 4 bases for V and 0 bases for J; bases not matched to a gene: 11. CDR3 sequence: CASSPLLNTGGSYNEQFF. Written as DNA, the CDR3 is TGTGCCAGCAGCCCCCTACTTAATACAGGGGGCTCCTACAATGAGCAGTTCTTC.

The gene calls are TRBV5-1 and TRBJ2-4; D is perhaps TRBD1 (5 bases). Trimming removed 4 bases from V and 7 bases from J, with 15 bases in between. In germline, CDR1 is SGHRS, CDR2 YFSETQ. The CDR3 has 14 residues. The CDR3 DNA follows: TGCGCCAGCAGCCCCCGTGGGGCGGATAACATTCAGTACTTC. Translating it yields CASSPRGADNIQYF.

The rearrangement uses TRBV5-6 and TRBJ2-1, with 7 bases aligning to TRBD2. The germline V gene encodes CDR1 SGHDT and CDR2 YYEEEE. CDR3 length equals 18 residues. V gave up 0 bases and J gave up 2 bases; unmatched junction bases: 11. Here the CDR3 reads CASSLDLASGRTYNEQFF. DNA of the CDR3: TGTGCCAGCAGCTTGGACTTGGCTAGCGGACGTACCTACAATGAGCAGTTCTTC.

The chain links TRBV7-3 to TRBJ2-5, with 8 bases aligning to TRBD2. The germline V gene encodes CDR1 SGHTA and CDR2 FQGTGA. CDR3 size: 13 residues. With 5 bases clipped from V and 9 bases from J, the junction kept 8 bases outside the gene matches. CDR3 coding DNA: TGTGCCAGCAGCGAGCGGGAGACCGGGGCCCAGTACTTC. Residues: CASSERETGAQYF.

The chain links TRBV9 to TRBJ2-1; D is perhaps TRBD2 (5 bases). V lost 3 bases and J 1 base, leaving 11 bases between the germline ends. From germline, CDR1 is SGDLS and CDR2 YYNGEE. The CDR3 sequence is 15 residues long. The CDR3 DNA sequence: TGTGCCAGCAGCGGTACTAGTAGTTCCTACAATGAGCAGTTCTTC. Its translation is CASSGTSSSYNEQFF.

The rearrangement links TRBV27 to TRBJ2-7; 10 positions agree with TRBD2. V dropped 2 bases and J dropped 6; count of bases not matched to a gene: 7. The CDR3 runs 15 residues. CDR1 and CDR2 (germline): MNHEY, SMNVEV (reference sequence). The DNA of the CDR3 is TGTGCCAGCAGTTTAGGCCTAGCGGGAGCCGGCGAGCAGTACTTC. This translates into CASSLGLAGAGEQYF.